The clone carrying this T cell receptor (beta chain) appeared once. Its antigen remains unknown. CDR3 length equals 14 residues. Germline CDR1 reads SNHLY; CDR2 reads FYNNEI. The junction had 5 bases not matched to a gene; V was cut back by 7 bases and J by 3 bases. The data are from a study of T cell responses to AZD1222 COVID-19 vaccine. Study summary: Pooled together were second doses at about 4 or about 12 weeks. Points from the study as a whole: CD4 TCRs associated with vaccination spanned spike, dominating at 160-218 and 743-854. Among spike-specific TCRs, nearly half reportedly target unmutated variant regions.

TCRdb's table, derived via immunoSEQ multiplex PCR, lists solely in-frame clones and lacks some. Found here are about 140,000 clones, around 90% of them singletons; the top ten hold roughly 5.1%. This chain connects TRBV2 to TRBJ1-4; 7 bases agree with TRBD1. This TCR was recovered from an adult in good health. The specimen comprised peripheral blood, sampled on day 0 of AZD1222 vaccination. In DNA, the CDR3 is TGTGCCAGCACCCGGGACAGAGCTAATGAAAAACTGTTTTTT. Protein sequence: CASTRDRANEKLFF.